This T cell receptor beta chain was documented in a study of blood T cell repertoires in COVID-19. Authors' processing steps: Amplification of reference gene primers provided the estimated nucleated cell counts. Data came from immunoSEQ multiplex PCR; TCRdb stores just in-frame clones and leaves some out. The V and J calls and the clone size are those of that table, but D and trimming were determined from the DNA. This table has 130,000 or so clones, around nine tenths appearing once. The junction had 5 bases not matched to a gene; V was cut back by 2 bases and J by 5 bases. Looked up from germline, CDR1 is ENHRY and CDR2 is SYGVKD. The CDR3 is 15 amino acids.

The TCR was taken from a woman between 50 and 59 years old with acute or convalescent COVID-19. The chain employs TRBV10-3 and TRBJ2-3, with 9 bases lining up with TRBD2. The material sequenced was peripheral blood. For the CDR3, the DNA is TGTGCCATCAGTGAGGCGCGGGGGGGAGGAGATACGCAGTATTTT. Protein product: CAISEARGGGDTQYF.